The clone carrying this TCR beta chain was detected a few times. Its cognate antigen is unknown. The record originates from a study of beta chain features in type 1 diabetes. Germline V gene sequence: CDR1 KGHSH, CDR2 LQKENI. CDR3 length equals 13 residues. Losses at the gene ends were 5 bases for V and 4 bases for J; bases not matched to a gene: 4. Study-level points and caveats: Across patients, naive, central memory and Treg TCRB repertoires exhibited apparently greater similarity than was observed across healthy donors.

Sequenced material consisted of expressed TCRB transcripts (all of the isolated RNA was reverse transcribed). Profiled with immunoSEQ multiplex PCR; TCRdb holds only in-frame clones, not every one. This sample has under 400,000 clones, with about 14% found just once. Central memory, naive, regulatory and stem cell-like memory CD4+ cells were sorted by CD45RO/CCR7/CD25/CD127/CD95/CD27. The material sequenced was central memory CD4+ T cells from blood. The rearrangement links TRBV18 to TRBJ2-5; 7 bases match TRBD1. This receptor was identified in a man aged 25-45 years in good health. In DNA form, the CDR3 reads TGTGCCAGCTCAACACGACAGGGAGAGACCCAGTACTTC. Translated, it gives CASSTRQGETQYF.